These 12 T cell receptor beta chains came from one sample sequenced in a study of cytomegalovirus exposure and HLA in healthy donors. Primers: 60 Vbeta forward and 13 Jbeta reverse. Assay used: immunoSEQ multiplex PCR; TCRdb lists only in-frame clones, some missing. The profile shows 100,000 to 150,000 clones, 80% to 90% of them singletons. Sequencing was performed on PBMCs. The receptor source for this set is a man aged 40-49 years in good health and CMV-seronegative.

The J gene is TRBJ1-2, the V gene TRBV27; no clear D. Looked up from germline, CDR1 is MNHEY and CDR2 is SMNVEV (reference sequence). Between the trimmed V and J ends, which lost 5 bases and 7 bases, there was a span of 14 bases. The CDR3 extends over 13 amino acids. Here the CDR3 DNA reads TGTGCCAGCAGTGTGGACGGAGGTGGTGGCTACACCTTC. This sequence encodes CASSVDGGGGYTF.

The chain links TRBV27 to TRBJ2-7; 7 nucleotides agree with TRBD2. Germline CDR1 is MNHEY and CDR2 is SMNVEV (reference sequence). This CDR3 is built from 17 residues. Trimming removed 2 bases from V and 0 bases from J; junction bases left unmatched: 10. CDR3 nucleotides: TGTGCCAGCAGTTTAAGGCCTAGCGGAGCCTACTCCTACGAGCAGTACTTC. Amino acid sequence: CASSLRPSGAYSYEQYF.

The chain uses TRBV9 and TRBJ1-4, with unresolved D. The CDR3 length is 16 residues. Germline CDR1 SGDLS, CDR2 YYNGEE. Trimming stripped 0 bases from V and 3 bases from J, with 12 bases between. CDR3 DNA sequence: TGTGCCAGCAGCGTAGGGAGGGCGCCGGCTAATGAAAAACTGTTTTTT. It codes for CASSVGRAPANEKLFF.

The CDR3 loop is CASSPGGEQFF. CDR3 coding DNA: TGTGCCAGCAGCCCTGGCGGAGAGCAGTTCTTC. The rearrangement links TRBV9 to TRBJ2-1; D gene uncertain. Germline assignment: CDR1 SGDLS and CDR2 YYNGEE. CDR3 length: 11 residues. V lost 4 bases to trimming and J lost 10 bases, with 9 bases between them.

The chain carries TRBV7-9 and TRBJ2-7, with a weak D call TRBD2 (6 bases). The ends were cut back, 5 bases at V and 4 bases at J, with 21 bases in the middle. The germline gives CDR1 SEHNR, CDR2 FQNEAQ (reference sequence). CDR3 length: 16 residues. The CDR3 DNA reads TGTGCCAGCAGCCCCGTGGACACACGGGGGTTTTACGAGCAGTACTTC. Its translation: CASSPVDTRGFYEQYF.

Regarding this clone: Other DNA sequences within the sample encode an identical CDR3. This chain connects TRBV27 to TRBJ2-7; possibly TRBD1 for D (6 bases). CDR1 is MNHEY and CDR2 is SMNVEV in the germline V gene (reference sequence). With 6 bases removed from V and 0 bases from J, the gap between germline ends came to 9 bases. The CDR3 length is 13 residues. The CDR3 is CASRRTASYEQYF. For the CDR3, the DNA is TGTGCCAGCAGACGGACAGCCTCCTACGAGCAGTACTTC.

This chain connects TRBV5-6 to TRBJ2-7; 13 bases map to TRBD2. Trimming removed 4 bases from V and 0 bases from J; junction bases left unmatched: 10. The length of the CDR3 is 18 residues. CDR1 is SGHDT, CDR2 YYEEEE, per germline. CDR3 in amino acids: CASSSTGLAGPSSYEQYF. CDR3 DNA sequence: TGTGCCAGCAGCAGTACGGGACTAGCGGGGCCCAGCTCCTACGAGCAGTACTTC.

The chain has TRBV15 and TRBJ1-4; 7 nucleotides agree with TRBD1. This CDR3 contains 14 residues. Germline CDR1 LNHNV, CDR2 YYDKDF (reference sequence). V lost 6 bases and J lost 5; bases outside the gene matches: 6. Here the CDR3 DNA reads TGTGCCACCAGTGCGGGACAGAGAAATGAAAAACTGTTTTTT. It encodes CATSAGQRNEKLFF.

The gene calls are TRBV18 and TRBJ1-1; D unresolved. This CDR3 spans 15 amino acids. Trimming stripped 4 bases from V and 4 bases from J, with 16 bases between. Germline V gives CDR1 KGHSH, CDR2 LQKENI. Here the CDR3 DNA reads TGTGCCAGCTCACAACACGAGGCACGGGGCACTGAAGCTTTCTTT. The encoded protein is CASSQHEARGTEAFF. Complete variable domain (other parts from reference TRBV18 and TRBJ1-1): NAGVMQNPRHLVRRRGQEARLRCSPMKGHSHVYWYRQLPEEGLKFMVYLQKENIIDESGMPKERFSAEFPKEGPSILRIQQVVRGDSAAYFCASSQHEARGTEAFFGQGTRLTVV.

With regard to this clone: An end of the junction does not agree with germline; a read error may underlie this. This chain joins TRBV7-7 and TRBJ2-4; 7 bases match TRBD1. The CDR3 spans 12 residues. The germline V gene encodes CDR1 SSHAT and CDR2 FNYEAQ (reference sequence). Here the CDR3 DNA reads TGTGCCAGCGCGGACAGGAAAAACAGTCAGTACTTC. It codes for CASADRKNSQYF.

The CDR3 DNA follows: TGCGCCAGCAGCTTGGGGACTTCTAACGAGCAGTACTTC. Translating it yields CASSLGTSNEQYF. J is TRBJ2-7 and V is TRBV5-1, with a tentative D call TRBD2 (5 bases). V lost 0 bases and J 5 bases, leaving 9 bases between the germline ends. Germline CDR1 is SGHRS and CDR2 is YFSETQ. The CDR3 covers 13 residues.

Concerning this clone itself: Its ends do not fully match the called genes, so a read error is possible. The V gene is TRBV14, the J gene TRBJ2-6, with a possible D match to TRBD1 (5 bases). The CDR3 runs to 13 residues. Looked up from germline, CDR1 is SGHDN and CDR2 is FVKESK. The CDR3 DNA follows: TGTGCCAGCAGGCCCACTGGGGCCAACGGCCTGACTTTC. Its protein is CASRPTGANGLTF.